This T cell receptor (beta chain) derives from a study of cytomegalovirus exposure and HLA in healthy donors. Study observations and caveats: Presence/absence results assume similar sequencing depth per donor, which may not hold. Later work found most CMV-associated TCR beta chains apparently HLA-restricted.

The PCR employed 60 Vbeta primers together with 13 Jbeta primers. Some clones are missing from TCRdb's copy, which holds only in-frame ones; the method was immunoSEQ multiplex PCR. This sample contains around 150,000 clones. Concerning this clone: What it binds is not known.

Germline CDR1 and CDR2: SGHRS and YFSETQ. Trimming took off 0 bases at V and 5 bases at J, with 14 bases between the two ends. This CDR3 region has 15 residues. These donors, healthy bone marrow donors, were studied. The sequence derives from an older woman in good health and CMV-seronegative. Sequenced: PBMCs. This chain joins TRBV5-1 and TRBJ1-1; D is undetermined. CDR3 DNA: TGCGCCAGCAGCTTGGCCTTGGAGAGACGGACTGAAGCTTTCTTT. Amino acid sequence: CASSLALERRTEAFF.